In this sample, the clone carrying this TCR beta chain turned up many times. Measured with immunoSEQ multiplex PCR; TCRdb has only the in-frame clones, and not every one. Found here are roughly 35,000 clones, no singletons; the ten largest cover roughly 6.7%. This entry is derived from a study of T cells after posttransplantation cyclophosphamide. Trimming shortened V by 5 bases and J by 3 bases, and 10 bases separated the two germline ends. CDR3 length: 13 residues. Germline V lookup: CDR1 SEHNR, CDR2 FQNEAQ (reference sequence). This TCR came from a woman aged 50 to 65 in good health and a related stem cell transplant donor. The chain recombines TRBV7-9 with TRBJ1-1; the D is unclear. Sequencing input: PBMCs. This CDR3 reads CASSTLRDTEAFF. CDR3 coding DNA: TGTGCCAGCAGCACGTTAAGGGACACTGAAGCTTTCTTT. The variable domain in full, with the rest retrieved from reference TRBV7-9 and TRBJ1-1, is DTGVSQNPRHKITKRGQNVTFRCDPISEHNRLYWYRQTLGQGPEFLTYFQNEAQLEKSRLLSDRFSAERPKGSFSTLEIQRTEQGDSAMYLCASSTLRDTEAFFGQGTRLTVV.